This is a list of T cell receptor beta chains from one sample in a study of T cell responses to AZD1222 COVID-19 vaccine. Generated by immunoSEQ multiplex PCR, the TCRdb table keeps only in-frame clones and is missing some. The profile shows some 120,000 clones, more than 80% of them singletons. The input for sequencing was peripheral blood, taken on day 0 of AZD1222 vaccination. The receptor source for this set is an adult in good health. Each CDR3 is given with its conserved first and last residue. The D gene is left open where the match is weak.

d_gene: .; j_gene: TRBJ2-1; v_gene: TRBV4-1; CDR3aa: CASSQDPRRDEQFF
d_gene: TRBD1; j_gene: TRBJ1-6; v_gene: TRBV30; CDR3aa: CAWGQGNSPLHF
d_gene: TRBD1; j_gene: TRBJ2-6; v_gene: TRBV28; CDR3aa: CASSLSRQGPWGANVLTF
d_gene: .; j_gene: TRBJ2-1; v_gene: TRBV7-9; CDR3aa: CASSSTVRYNEQFF
d_gene: .; j_gene: TRBJ1-1; v_gene: TRBV21-1; CDR3aa: CASSLEFPGQVNTEAFF
d_gene: TRBD2; j_gene: TRBJ2-2; v_gene: TRBV30; CDR3aa: CAWEGGGASSKSGELFF
d_gene: .; j_gene: TRBJ1-2; v_gene: TRBV6-5; CDR3aa: CASSPSHQGLYGYTF
d_gene: .; j_gene: TRBJ1-5; v_gene: TRBV19; CDR3aa: CASSYLGSNQPQHF
d_gene: .; j_gene: TRBJ2-5; v_gene: TRBV19; CDR3aa: CASSIPGEETQYF
d_gene: .; j_gene: TRBJ1-4; v_gene: TRBV19; CDR3aa: CASSRGTGVNEKLFF
d_gene: TRBD1; j_gene: TRBJ2-1; v_gene: TRBV6-5; CDR3aa: CASTPTGGKNEQFF
d_gene: .; j_gene: TRBJ1-2; v_gene: TRBV28; CDR3aa: CASSSAGTVYGYTF
d_gene: .; j_gene: TRBJ1-1; v_gene: TRBV3-1/TRBV3-2; CDR3aa: CASSQENREAFF
d_gene: .; j_gene: TRBJ1-5; v_gene: TRBV5-6; CDR3aa: CASSLTTAPNQPQHF
d_gene: TRBD2; j_gene: TRBJ2-5; v_gene: TRBV5-4; CDR3aa: CASSLGTGGVGETQYF
d_gene: .; j_gene: TRBJ1-1; v_gene: TRBV7-3; CDR3aa: CASSLQGTNTEAFF
d_gene: .; j_gene: TRBJ2-1; v_gene: TRBV24-1; CDR3aa: CATSDPKGGVYNEQFF
d_gene: .; j_gene: TRBJ1-5; v_gene: TRBV6-2/TRBV6-3; CDR3aa: CASSWLGTPSNQPQHF
d_gene: .; j_gene: TRBJ1-1; v_gene: TRBV19; CDR3aa: CASSIVGLVAFF
d_gene: TRBD1; j_gene: TRBJ1-1; v_gene: TRBV4-1; CDR3aa: CASSQEVAGGTTAFF
d_gene: .; j_gene: TRBJ2-7; v_gene: TRBV15; CDR3aa: CATSRDRDPFYEQYF
d_gene: .; j_gene: TRBJ2-1; v_gene: TRBV30; CDR3aa: CAWSVVGRGAKEQFF
d_gene: .; j_gene: TRBJ1-6; v_gene: TRBV27; CDR3aa: CASSSRGNSPLHF
d_gene: .; j_gene: TRBJ1-5; v_gene: TRBV19; CDR3aa: CASSTRTRNQPQHF
d_gene: .; j_gene: TRBJ1-2; v_gene: TRBV7-6; CDR3aa: CASSQGMGGLYGYTF
d_gene: .; j_gene: TRBJ2-3; v_gene: TRBV2; CDR3aa: CASNPPGLSLTDTQYF